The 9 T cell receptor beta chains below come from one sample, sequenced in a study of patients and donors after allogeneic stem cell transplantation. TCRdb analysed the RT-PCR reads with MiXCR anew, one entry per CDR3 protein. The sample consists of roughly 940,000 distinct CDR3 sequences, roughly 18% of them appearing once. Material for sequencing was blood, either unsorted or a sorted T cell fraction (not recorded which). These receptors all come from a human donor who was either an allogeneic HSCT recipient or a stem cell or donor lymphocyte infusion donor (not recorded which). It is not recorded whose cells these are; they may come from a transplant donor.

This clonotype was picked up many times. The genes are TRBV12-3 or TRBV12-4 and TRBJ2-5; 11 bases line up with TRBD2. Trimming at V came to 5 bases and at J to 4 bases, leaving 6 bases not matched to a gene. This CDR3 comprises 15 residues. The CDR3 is CASSLSGRAGETQYF. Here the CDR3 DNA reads TGTGCCAGCAGTCTTAGCGGGAGGGCCGGAGAGACCCAGTACTTC.

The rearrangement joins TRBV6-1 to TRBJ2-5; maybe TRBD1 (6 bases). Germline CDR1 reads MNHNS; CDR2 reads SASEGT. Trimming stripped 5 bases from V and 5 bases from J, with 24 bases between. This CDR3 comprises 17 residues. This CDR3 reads CASSLTPLVGARETQYF. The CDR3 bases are TGTGCCAGCAGTCTAACGCCTCTAGTGGGGGCCAGGGAGACCCAGTACTTC.

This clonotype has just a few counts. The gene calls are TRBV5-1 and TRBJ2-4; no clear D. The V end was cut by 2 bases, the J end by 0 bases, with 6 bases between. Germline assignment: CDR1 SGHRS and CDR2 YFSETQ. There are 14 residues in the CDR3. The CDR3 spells CASSLFLAKNIQYF. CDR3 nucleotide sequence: TGCGCCAGCAGCTTATTCTTAGCCAAAAACATTCAGTACTTC. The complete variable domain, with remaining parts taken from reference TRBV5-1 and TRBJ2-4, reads KAGVTQTPRYLIKTRGQQVTLSCSPISGHRSVSWYQQTPGQGLQFLFEYFSETQRNKGNFPGRFSGRQFSNSRSEMNVSTLELGDSALYLCASSLFLAKNIQYFGAGTRLSVL.

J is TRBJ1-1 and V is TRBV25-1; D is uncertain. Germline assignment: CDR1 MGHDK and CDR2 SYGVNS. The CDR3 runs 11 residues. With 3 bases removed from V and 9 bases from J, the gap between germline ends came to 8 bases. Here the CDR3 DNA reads TGTGCCAGCAGTGAGGACTATCAAGCTTTCTTT. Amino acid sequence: CASSEDYQAFF.

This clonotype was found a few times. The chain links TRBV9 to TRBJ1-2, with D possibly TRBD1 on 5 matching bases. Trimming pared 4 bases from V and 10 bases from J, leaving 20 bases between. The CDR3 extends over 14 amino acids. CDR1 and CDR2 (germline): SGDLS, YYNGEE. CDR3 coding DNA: TGTGCCAGCAGCCCAATGACAGATACTCAAGTCTACACCTTC. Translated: CASSPMTDTQVYTF.

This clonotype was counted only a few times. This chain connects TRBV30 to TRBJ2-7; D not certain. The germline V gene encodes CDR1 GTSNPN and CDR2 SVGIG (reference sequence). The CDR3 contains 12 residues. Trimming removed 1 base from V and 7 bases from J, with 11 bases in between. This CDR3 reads CAWSGTGIEQYF. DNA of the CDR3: TGTGCCTGGAGTGGGACGGGCATTGAGCAGTACTTC. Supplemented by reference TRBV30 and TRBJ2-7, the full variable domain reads SQTIHQWPATLVQPVGSPLSLECTVEGTSNPNLYWYRQAAGRGLQLLFYSVGIGQISSEVPQNLSASRPQDRQFILSSKKLLLSDSGFYLCAWSGTGIEQYFGPGTRLTVT.

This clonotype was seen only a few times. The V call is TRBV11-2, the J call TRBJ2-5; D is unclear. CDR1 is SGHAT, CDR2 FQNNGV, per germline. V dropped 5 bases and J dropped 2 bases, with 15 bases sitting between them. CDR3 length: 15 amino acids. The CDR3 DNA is TGTGCCAGCAGCCCAAATTTATCTAATCAAGAGACCCAGTACTTC. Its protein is CASSPNLSNQETQYF. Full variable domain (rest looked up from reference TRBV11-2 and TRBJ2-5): EAGVAQSPRYKIIEKRQSVAFWCNPISGHATLYWYQQILGQGPKLLIQFQNNGVVDDSQLPKDRFSAERLKGVDSTLKIQPAKLEDSAVYLCASSPNLSNQETQYFGPGTRLLVL.

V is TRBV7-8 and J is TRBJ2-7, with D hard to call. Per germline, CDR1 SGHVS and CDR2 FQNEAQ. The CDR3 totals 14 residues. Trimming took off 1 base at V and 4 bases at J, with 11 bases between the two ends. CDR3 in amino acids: CASSLGVWQYEQYF. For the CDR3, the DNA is TGTGCCAGCAGCTTAGGGGTTTGGCAGTACGAGCAGTACTTC.

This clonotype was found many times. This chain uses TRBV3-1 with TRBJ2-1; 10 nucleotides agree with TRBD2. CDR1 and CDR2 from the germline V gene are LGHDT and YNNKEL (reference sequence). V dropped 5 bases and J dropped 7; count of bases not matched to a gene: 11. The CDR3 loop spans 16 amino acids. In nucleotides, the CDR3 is TGTGCCAGCAGCGACCTAACCGGTAGCGGGAGGAATGAGCAGTTCTTC. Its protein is CASSDLTGSGRNEQFF.